What follows are 32 T cell receptor beta chains derived from one specimen sequenced in a study of OX40 agonist ivuxolimab in advanced cancers. Libraries came from the immunoSEQ multiplex PCR assay. Entries here come from immuneACCESS through TCRdb and include only in-frame sequences with V and J called. Some clones fail to appear in such tables; in the studies checked, an unresolved V gene covers under half of the shortfall, and the cause of the remainder is unknown. The sample data list around 60,000 clones, and 87% of these were observed just once. The ten top clones hold more than 15% of the sample. Here the sequenced sample was CD4+ or CD8+ T cells sorted from blood, taken in a trial of the OX40 agonist ivuxolimab. These receptor sequences come from an adult with an advanced solid tumor such as melanoma, head and neck, liver or kidney cancer.

The chain links TRBV27 to TRBJ1-6, with 7 bases identical to TRBD1. Germline V gives CDR1 MNHEY, CDR2 SMNVEV (reference sequence). Trimming took 6 bases from V and 5 from J; bases not matched to a gene: 4. This CDR3 has 14 residues. Here the CDR3 reads CASSRDRDNSPLHF. For the CDR3, the DNA is TGTGCCAGCAGCCGGGACAGAGATAATTCACCCCTCCACTTT.

In its sample, this clone was seen a few times. The J gene is TRBJ1-5, the V gene TRBV27, with a tentative D call TRBD1 (5 bases). The CDR3 covers 15 residues. V dropped 2 bases and J dropped 2 bases, with 10 bases sitting between them. Germline assignment: CDR1 MNHEY and CDR2 SMNVEV (reference sequence). In DNA form, the CDR3 reads TGTGCCAGCAGTTTAGGATTAGGGGGCAATCAGCCCCAGCATTTT. Its translation: CASSLGLGGNQPQHF.

The V and J genes are TRBV27 and TRBJ2-6; D is uncertain. Germline V CDR1 and CDR2: MNHEY, SMNVEV (reference sequence). This CDR3 region has 13 residues. V lost 6 bases, J lost 0 bases, and 3 bases lay in between. The CDR3 DNA is TGTGCCAGCAGGCTCTCTGGGGCCAACGTCCTGACTTTC. Its protein product is CASRLSGANVLTF.

This clone has only one observation. This sequence joins TRBV27 and TRBJ2-3; no reliable D call. Looked up from germline, CDR1 is MNHEY and CDR2 is SMNVEV (reference sequence). This CDR3 is built from 13 residues. Trimming took 5 bases from V and 5 from J, leaving 11 bases between them. Here the CDR3 DNA reads TGTGCCAGCAGTCCAACCCCGTTAGATACGCAGTATTTT. The encoded protein is CASSPTPLDTQYF.

This clone was recorded once. V is TRBV6-1 and J is TRBJ2-7; 8 bases agree with TRBD2. In germline, CDR1 is MNHNS, CDR2 SASEGT. The ends lost 3 bases at V and 3 bases at J; junction bases unmatched: 16. This CDR3 region has 18 residues. As DNA, the CDR3 is TGTGCCAGCAGTGACGGGAAAGTAGCGGGATCGGGGATCTACGAGCAGTACTTC. It encodes CASSDGKVAGSGIYEQYF.

V usage is TRBV11-2 and J usage is TRBJ2-7; TRBD2 aligns across 12 bases. The CDR3 totals 14 residues. J gave up 3 bases and V 6 bases, and 3 bases lay outside the gene matches. CDR1 is SGHAT and CDR2 is FQNNGV in the germline V gene. CDR3 protein: CASRTSGRNYEQYF. The CDR3 DNA reads TGTGCCAGCAGGACTAGCGGGAGAAACTACGAGCAGTACTTC.

This clone came up once. V is TRBV5-1 and J is TRBJ1-4; weak D call: TRBD1 (6 bases). The CDR3 has 15 amino acids. CDR1 and CDR2 (germline): SGHRS, YFSETQ. V shed 4 bases and J shed 0 bases, with 10 bases lying between them. The CDR3 here is CASSRGQPTNEKLFF. The DNA of the CDR3 is TGCGCCAGCAGCAGAGGACAGCCAACTAATGAAAAACTGTTTTTT.

The genes are TRBV11-2 and TRBJ2-7; D is possibly TRBD1 or TRBD2 (5 bases each). The length of the CDR3 is 13 residues. Trimming removed 8 bases at V and 3 bases at J, with 14 bases between. The V gene's germline CDR1 is SGHAT and CDR2 FQNNGV. CDR3 in DNA: TGTGCCAGCGCCCGGGGCAGGGTCTACGAGCAGTACTTC. Encoded protein: CASARGRVYEQYF.

This rearrangement joins TRBV27 to TRBJ2-7; no clear D gene. CDR3 length: 14 residues. V was clipped by 5 bases and J by 3 bases, with 14 bases between them. Germline CDR1 MNHEY, CDR2 SMNVEV (reference sequence). The CDR3 DNA is TGTGCCAGCAGTATAAGAAGTGGCTACTACGAGCAGTACTTC. It specifies CASSIRSGYYEQYF.

The rearrangement uses TRBV11-3 and TRBJ2-5, with 8 bases that match TRBD2. Germline V lookup: CDR1 SGHNT, CDR2 YENEEA. The CDR3 is 11 amino acids. Unmatched junction bases numbered 1, after V lost 9 bases and J lost 4 bases. The CDR3 loop reads CARLAGETQYF. CDR3 bases: TGTGCCAGGCTAGCGGGAGAGACCCAGTACTTC.

The genes are TRBV13 and TRBJ2-2; 12 positions match TRBD2. This CDR3 comprises 18 residues. V dropped 2 bases and J dropped 2; count of bases not matched to a gene: 6. Germline V gene sequence: CDR1 PRHDT, CDR2 FYEKMQ (reference sequence). CDR3 sequence (DNA): TGTGCCAGCAGCTTACCGCGACTAGCGGGAGCCAACACCGGGGAGCTGTTTTTT. Encoded protein: CASSLPRLAGANTGELFF. The full variable domain, rest sourced from reference TRBV13 and TRBJ2-2, is AAGVIQSPRHLIKEKRETATLKCYPIPRHDTVYWYQQGPGQDPQFLISFYEKMQSDKGSIPDRFSAQQFSDYHSELNMSSLELGDSALYFCASSLPRLAGANTGELFFGEGSRLTVL.

V is TRBV7-6 and J is TRBJ1-5; D might be TRBD1 (5 bases). The CDR3 has 14 residues. The germline V and J ends were trimmed by 5 bases and 2 bases, with 10 bases remaining between them. Germline CDR1 SGHVS, CDR2 FNYEAQ. The DNA of the CDR3 is TGTGCCAGCAGCCCTGGGACGGGCAATCAGCCCCAGCATTTT. Translated, it gives CASSPGTGNQPQHF.

The chain employs TRBV11-1 and TRBJ2-4; D call uncertain. The germline V gene has CDR1 SGHAT and CDR2 FQDESV (reference sequence). The CDR3 consists of 14 residues. The V gene lost 5 bases and the J gene lost 0 bases, with 8 bases spanning the gap. CDR3 DNA: TGTGCCAGCAGCCCAGTTCTAGCCAAAAACATTCAGTACTTC. This sequence encodes CASSPVLAKNIQYF.

CDR3 sequence (DNA): TGTGCCAGCCCTCTGGGCCCGAGGGGCACCGCGAGAGAAGCTTTCTTT. Its translation is CASPLGPRGTAREAFF. The genes are TRBV14 and TRBJ1-1, with D possibly matching TRBD1 (5 bases). This CDR3 comprises 16 residues. Per germline, CDR1 SGHDN and CDR2 FVKESK. The ends were cut back, 8 bases at V and 8 bases at J, with 27 bases in the middle.

This clone has more than one count but fewer than ten. V is TRBV19 and J is TRBJ2-1, with D tentatively TRBD1 (6 bases). V dropped 5 bases and J dropped 9 bases, with 17 bases sitting between them. CDR3 size: 14 residues. Germline V gene data show CDR1 as LNHDA and CDR2 as SQIVND (reference sequence). The CDR3 DNA is TGTGCCAGTAGTGAAGGGGGATACGCGGGTGAGCAGTTCTTC. It yields the protein CASSEGGYAGEQFF. The entire variable domain, with the rest obtained from reference TRBV19 and TRBJ2-1, is as follows: DGGITQSPKYLFRKEGQNVTLSCEQNLNHDAMYWYRQDPGQGLRLIYYSQIVNDFQKGDIAEGYSVSREKKESFPLTVTSAQKNPTAFYLCASSEGGYAGEQFFGPGTRLTVL.

This clone showed up just once. The rearrangement links TRBV18 to TRBJ1-3; 7 bases match TRBD1. Trimming cost V 3 bases and J 0 bases; bases outside gene matches: 8. The CDR3 is made up of 17 amino acids. CDR1 and CDR2 (germline): KGHSH, LQKENI. CDR3 protein: CASSPREGGNSGNTIYF. In DNA, the CDR3 is TGTGCCAGCTCACCGCGGGAAGGGGGCAACTCTGGAAACACCATATATTTT.

This chain uses TRBV19 with TRBJ1-1, with D possibly matching TRBD1 (6 bases). The germline gives CDR1 LNHDA, CDR2 SQIVND (reference sequence). The V gene lost 3 bases and the J gene lost 0 bases, with 11 bases spanning the gap. CDR3 length equals 15 residues. In DNA form, the CDR3 reads TGTGCCAGTAGTATCTCGGGGGGCTTGAACACTGAAGCTTTCTTT. This codes for CASSISGGLNTEAFF.

This clone was seen a few times. For the CDR3, the DNA is TGTGCCAGCAGCCCGGGACTAGCGGGAAGAACAGATACGCAGTATTTT. Encoded protein: CASSPGLAGRTDTQYF. The chain has TRBV11-2 and TRBJ2-3; 13 positions match TRBD2. The CDR3 covers 16 residues. Trimming removed 5 bases from V and 3 bases from J; junction bases left unmatched: 5. Looked up from germline, CDR1 is SGHAT and CDR2 is FQNNGV.

The chain recombines TRBV14 with TRBJ1-5, with 7 bases identical to TRBD1. CDR1 and CDR2 from the germline V gene are SGHDN and FVKESK. Unmatched junction bases numbered 21, after V lost 0 bases and J lost 4 bases. The CDR3 has 21 residues. CDR3 amino acids: CASSQEGFKGSPGTENQPQHF. In DNA, the CDR3 is TGTGCCAGCAGCCAAGAAGGTTTTAAAGGGTCGCCTGGGACAGAAAATCAGCCCCAGCATTTT.

Of note for this clone: Sequence at one end of the junction differs from germline and may be a read error. The chain carries TRBV7-9 and TRBJ2-5, with D tentatively TRBD2 (6 bases). The CDR3 length is 13 residues. Germline values: CDR1 SEHNR, CDR2 FQNEAQ (reference sequence). CDR3 coding DNA: TGTGCCAGCAGCGTAGCGGTACAAGAGACCCAGTACTTC. It translates to CASSVAVQETQYF. The variable domain in full, with the rest retrieved from reference TRBV7-9 and TRBJ2-5, is DTGVSQNPRHKITKRGQNVTFRCDPISEHNRLYWYRQTLGQGPEFLTYFQNEAQLEKSRLLSDRFSAERPKGSFSTLEIQRTEQGDSAMYLCASSVAVQETQYFGPGTRLLVL.

V usage is TRBV5-1 and J usage is TRBJ2-1; 10 nucleotides match TRBD2. CDR3 length: 15 amino acids. CDR1 is SGHRS, CDR2 YFSETQ, per germline. V lost 5 bases to trimming and J lost 4 bases; unmatched junction nucleotides: 6. CDR3 sequence reads: CASSTGLASYNEQFF. The CDR3 DNA reads TGCGCCAGCAGTACGGGACTAGCGTCTTACAATGAGCAGTTCTTC.

The rearrangement uses TRBV20-1 and TRBJ1-6; unclear D gene. The V gene lost 5 bases and the J gene lost 10 bases, with 9 bases spanning the gap. This CDR3 contains 11 residues. Looked up from germline, CDR1 is DFQATT and CDR2 is SNEGSKA (reference sequence). DNA for the CDR3: TGCAGTGCTCCCTCTTTGTCACCCCTCCACTTT. Its translation: CSAPSLSPLHF.

The chain is built from TRBV5-1 and TRBJ2-3, with D possibly being TRBD2 (5 bases). This CDR3 is 14 amino acids long. Trimming stripped 4 bases from V and 0 bases from J, with 9 bases between. Germline V CDR1 and CDR2: SGHRS, YFSETQ. The CDR3 DNA reads TGCGCCAGCAGCAGCGGACTTAGCACAGATACGCAGTATTTT. Protein product: CASSSGLSTDTQYF.

The chain couples TRBV9 to TRBJ2-4, with a possible D match to TRBD2 (6 bases). Germline lookup yields CDR1 SGDLS and CDR2 YYNGEE. Trimming removed 3 bases at V and 6 bases at J, with 13 bases between. The CDR3 extends over 14 amino acids. CDR3 bases: TGTGCCAGCAGCGGCTTCGACGGGGGAAACATTCAGTACTTC. Amino acid sequence: CASSGFDGGNIQYF. Together with reference TRBV9 and TRBJ2-4, the CDR3 gives the full variable domain: DSGVTQTPKHLITATGQRVTLRCSPRSGDLSVYWYQQSLDQGLQFLIQYYNGEERAKGNILERFSAQQFPDLHSELNLSSLELGDSALYFCASSGFDGGNIQYFGAGTRLSVL.

DNA of the CDR3: TGTGCCAGCAGCTTACGCCAGGCCCTCTCCTACGAGCAGTACTTC. It specifies CASSLRQALSYEQYF. The chain has TRBV7-6 and TRBJ2-7, with no clear D. Germline-derived CDR1 and CDR2 are SGHVS and FNYEAQ. The CDR3 loop spans 15 amino acids. Trimming removed 2 bases at V and 0 bases at J, with 11 bases between.

CDR3: CASSQEGGEPYEQYF. The CDR3, as DNA: TGTGCCAGCAGCCAAGAAGGAGGGGAACCCTACGAGCAGTACTTC. V usage is TRBV4-2 and J usage is TRBJ2-7, with a possible D match to TRBD2 (6 bases). The ends were cut back, 0 bases at V and 2 bases at J, with 11 bases in the middle. CDR1 is LGHNA and CDR2 is YNFKEQ in the germline V gene. This CDR3 is 15 amino acids long.

The rearrangement joins TRBV4-3 to TRBJ2-7; D is uncertain. Germline lookup yields CDR1 LGHNA and CDR2 YSLEER. The CDR3 totals 15 residues. Trimming left V 0 bases short and J 1 base short, with 10 bases between. The DNA of the CDR3 is TGCGCCAGCAGCCAAGAACCCGGCGGATCCTACGAGCAGTACTTC. It yields the protein CASSQEPGGSYEQYF.

The chain recombines TRBV5-1 with TRBJ2-1; D might be TRBD1 (6 bases). CDR1 SGHRS and CDR2 YFSETQ come from the germline V gene. This CDR3 region has 13 residues. Trimming pared 4 bases from V and 5 bases from J, leaving 10 bases between. The CDR3 nucleotides read TGCGCCAGCAGCCGGGACACCGACAATGAGCAGTTCTTC. The encoded protein is CASSRDTDNEQFF.

This chain connects TRBV18 to TRBJ2-5, with D possibly being TRBD2 (5 bases). The DNA end favors TRBJ2-7, so the J call may be wrong. Germline V gene data show CDR1 as KGHSH and CDR2 as LQKENI. The CDR3 length is 14 residues. The CDR3 nucleotides are TGTGCCAGCTCAATAAGCGGCCTTCCCTACGAGCAGTACTTC. Its protein is CASSISGLPYEQYF.

The rearrangement uses TRBV6-1 and TRBJ2-5; no reliable D call. The germline V gene encodes CDR1 MNHNS and CDR2 SASEGT. V was clipped by 2 bases and J by 0 bases, with 4 bases between them. The CDR3 contains 13 residues. CDR3 loop: CASSEFHQETQYF. The CDR3 DNA reads TGTGCCAGCAGTGAATTCCACCAAGAGACCCAGTACTTC.

The chain recombines TRBV2 with TRBJ1-5, with 8 bases that match TRBD1. The CDR3 runs to 15 residues. The J segment lost 1 base and the V segment lost 5 bases, leaving 4 bases of the junction unmatched. CDR1 and CDR2 from the germline V gene are SNHLY and FYNNEI. The CDR3 nucleotides are TGTGCCAGCAGTTATGACAGGGGAAGCAATCAGCCCCAGCATTTT. It encodes CASSYDRGSNQPQHF.

The rearrangement uses TRBV9 and TRBJ2-5; 12 nucleotides align to TRBD2. The CDR3 totals 16 residues. CDR1 and CDR2 (germline): SGDLS, YYNGEE. V gave up 2 bases and J gave up 4 bases; unmatched junction bases: 6. CDR3 nucleotide sequence: TGTGCCAGCAGCGTTCTAGCGGGAGGGCCGGGAGAGACCCAGTACTTC. Protein: CASSVLAGGPGETQYF.